Listed below are T cell receptor beta chains from one sample, sequenced in a study of T cell responses to AZD1222 COVID-19 vaccine. Libraries were prepared by immunoSEQ multiplex PCR; TCRdb keeps only in-frame clonotypes and omits some of them. Counted here are more than 140,000 clones, about 91% occurring once; the ten biggest clones make up roughly 3.5%. This sample comprised peripheral blood, obtained on day 0 of MenACWY control vaccination. Source of these receptors: an adult in good health. Both conserved end residues are part of each CDR3. A D gene is named only where the DNA matches it firmly.

d_call,cdr3_length,v_call,cdr3_aa
TRBD2,14,TRBV6-6,CASTLSGSTDTQYF
.,11,TRBV28,CASSPAETQYF
.,16,TRBV28,CASSLSSRVWNEKLFF
TRBD1,15,TRBV6-2/TRBV6-3,CASSYWGQGLDTQYF
.,12,TRBV25-1,CASSETSYEQYF
.,14,TRBV19,CASSNRALNTEAFF
TRBD1,16,TRBV5-4,CASRGGQGRFTGELFF
.,14,TRBV7-9,CASSLDSFLRGYTF
TRBD1,13,TRBV18,CASSGTENQPQHF
TRBD1,14,TRBV7-6,CASSLGQGEEKLFF
.,13,TRBV10-3,CAISDEGHYEQYF
TRBD2,17,TRBV10-3,CAISESGAGALGNEQFF
.,14,TRBV6-7,CASSPLVGPYGYTF
.,16,TRBV7-8,CASSPLPQHSGNTIYF
.,13,TRBV5-4,CASSLAGDETQYF
TRBD1,16,TRBV7-3,CASSLTPGQGNYGYTF
.,15,TRBV19,CASSIVTGLNEKLFF
.,14,TRBV4-3,CASSITGRTDTQYF
.,16,TRBV5-1,CASSLRLEISTDTQYF
.,12,TRBV30,CASLRGITEAFF
TRBD1,16,TRBV3-1/TRBV3-2,CASSHPRTGPMGKTVF
.,15,TRBV24-1,CATSDGRGPYNEQFF
.,15,TRBV10-3,CAISEAGTERYEQYF
.,13,TRBV27,CASSLGPNYGYTF
.,13,TRBV6-1,CASSELGGETQYF
.,15,TRBV10-3,CANSPEWRDNSPLHF
.,17,TRBV27,CASSLVSPSSGSDEQYF
.,13,TRBV12-3/TRBV12-4,CASSLGGTYEQYF
TRBD1,16,TRBV5-1,CASSPGTGWSNQPQHF
.,17,TRBV5-5,CASSPPRPTGMIEKLFF
.,12,TRBV28,CASSRRPGGYTF
TRBD1,13,TRBV7-2,CASSRTGITEAFF
.,18,TRBV6-1,CASSEVWGTRINNSPLHF